This TCR beta chain was documented in a study of T cell changes during pregnancy in multiple sclerosis. Sequencing was performed with immunoSEQ multiplex PCR; in TCRdb, only in-frame clones are kept and a portion is missing. The table has roughly 93,000 clones, roughly 94% seen once. The CDR3 sequence is 14 residues long. Losses at the gene ends were 4 bases for V and 2 bases for J; bases not matched to a gene: 5. The V gene's germline CDR1 is SEHNR and CDR2 FQNEAQ (reference sequence). This clonotype was obtained from a female donor in good health, enrolled as a control in a pregnancy study. The J gene is TRBJ2-7, the V gene TRBV7-9; 7 bases line up with TRBD1. The sample in question was peripheral blood, obtained after pregnancy. CDR3 sequence: CASSSRDRAYEQYF. The CDR3 DNA reads TGTGCCAGCAGCTCACGTGACAGGGCCTACGAGCAGTACTTC.